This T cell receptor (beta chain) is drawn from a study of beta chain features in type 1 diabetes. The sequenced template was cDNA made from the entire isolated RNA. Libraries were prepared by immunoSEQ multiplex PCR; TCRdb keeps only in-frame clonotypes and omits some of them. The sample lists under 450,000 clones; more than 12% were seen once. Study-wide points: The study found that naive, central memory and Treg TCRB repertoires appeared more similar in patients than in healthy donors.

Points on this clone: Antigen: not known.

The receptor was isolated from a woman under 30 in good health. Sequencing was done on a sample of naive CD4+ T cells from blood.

The CDR3, as DNA: TGTGCCAGTAGTAGGGGCAGATCCAGTGAGCAGTTCTTC. Translating it yields CASSRGRSSEQFF. The chain links TRBV19 to TRBJ2-1; the D gene is possibly TRBD1 (5 bases). This CDR3 comprises 13 residues. Germline CDR1 is LNHDA and CDR2 is SQIVND (reference sequence). V was pared by 4 bases and J by 9 bases, with 13 bases between.